One and the same sample provided the 13 T cell receptor beta chains below, sequenced in a study of blood T cell repertoires in COVID-19. The repertoire was sequenced with immunoSEQ multiplex PCR; TCRdb's copy has only in-frame clones and lacks some. Of more than 120,000 clones in the sample, about 87% were seen once. Material for sequencing was peripheral blood. All receptors come from a woman between 50 and 59 years old with acute or convalescent COVID-19.

V usage is TRBV4-1 and J usage is TRBJ2-3; maybe TRBD2 (5 bases). Trimming left V 1 base short and J 1 base short, with 9 bases between. Germline V gene sequence: CDR1 MGHRA, CDR2 YSYEKL. The CDR3 totals 15 residues. CDR3 sequence (DNA): TGCGCCAGCAGCCAAGTGGACGGGGGCACAGATACGCAGTATTTT. Translating it yields CASSQVDGGTDTQYF.

The genes are TRBV24-1 and TRBJ2-3; 9 nucleotides align to TRBD2. Germline V gene sequence: CDR1 KGHDR, CDR2 SFDVKD. Trimming cost V 0 bases and J 2 bases; bases outside gene matches: 5. The CDR3 consists of 17 residues. CDR3 residues: CATSDLDSGSITDTQYF. The CDR3 DNA reads TGTGCCACCAGTGATTTGGATAGCGGGAGTATCACAGATACGCAGTATTTT.

The chain links TRBV28 to TRBJ2-7; unclear D gene. The ends were cut back, 4 bases at V and 3 bases at J, with 13 bases in the middle. This CDR3 spans 14 amino acids. Germline V CDR1 and CDR2: MDHEN, SYDVKM. The chain's CDR3 is CASSSKEIFYEQYF. The CDR3 region has the DNA TGTGCCAGCAGTTCAAAAGAGATCTTCTACGAGCAGTACTTC.

This clone was observed once. The rearrangement links TRBV11-3 to TRBJ2-3; 7 bases are a match to TRBD2. The germline gives CDR1 SGHNT, CDR2 YENEEA. V shed 1 base, J shed 0 bases, and the junction held 4 bases outside the gene matches. This CDR3 has 16 amino acids. CDR3 bases: TGTGCCAGCAGCTTAGGACTAGCAGAAAGCACAGATACGCAGTATTTT. Translation gives CASSLGLAESTDTQYF. Full variable domain (rest looked up from reference TRBV11-3 and TRBJ2-3): EAGVVQSPRYKIIEKKQPVAFWCNPISGHNTLYWYLQNLGQGPELLIRYENEEAVDDSQLPKDRFSAERLKGVDSTLKIQPAELGDSAVYLCASSLGLAESTDTQYFGPGTRLTVL.

The V call is TRBV24-1, the J call TRBJ2-7, with 9 bases aligning to TRBD1. Germline V CDR1 and CDR2: KGHDR, SFDVKD. The CDR3 loop spans 13 amino acids. J lost 3 bases, V lost 4 bases, and 0 bases had no gene match. The CDR3 loop is CATSEGQGYEQYF. Here the CDR3 DNA reads TGTGCCACCAGTGAGGGACAGGGCTACGAGCAGTACTTC.

The V and J genes are TRBV28 and TRBJ2-7, with TRBD1 matching 9 bases. This CDR3 has 13 residues. V shed 7 bases and J 6 bases; nucleotides not matched to a gene: 7. Per germline, CDR1 MDHEN and CDR2 SYDVKM. The CDR3 DNA reads TGTGCCAGCAAGGGACAGGGTTACCCCGAGCAGTACTTC. It specifies CASKGQGYPEQYF.

The chain has TRBV19 and TRBJ2-3; D possibly corresponds to TRBD2 (5 bases). The CDR3 extends over 15 amino acids. Looked up from germline, CDR1 is LNHDA and CDR2 is SQIVND (reference sequence). The V end lost 9 bases, the J end lost 0 bases, and 16 bases lay between the germline ends. CDR3 residues: CASRDRGGSTDTQYF. In DNA, the CDR3 is TGTGCCAGCCGGGATCGGGGTGGTAGCACAGATACGCAGTATTTT.

The J gene is TRBJ2-7, the V gene TRBV3-1 (or the pseudogene TRBV3-2); perhaps TRBD1 as D (6 bases). V was cut by 5 bases and J by 7 bases, with 9 bases left in between. Germline CDR1 reads LGHDT; CDR2 reads YNNKEL (reference sequence). The CDR3 consists of 11 residues. CDR3 coding DNA: TGTGCCAGCAGCTCCCAGGGGGAGCAGTACTTC. Protein: CASSSQGEQYF.

The chain has TRBV19 and TRBJ1-1; D gene ambiguous. This CDR3 contains 13 residues. Germline CDR1 LNHDA, CDR2 SQIVND (reference sequence). Trimming removed 4 bases from V and 3 bases from J, with 9 bases in between. The CDR3 coding sequence is TGTGCCAGTAGTACTACAGCGGACACTGAAGCTTTCTTT. Its translation is CASSTTADTEAFF.

This clone was seen only once. This chain joins TRBV29-1 and TRBJ2-3; 7 bases fit TRBD1. This CDR3 region has 12 residues. CDR1 is SQVTM and CDR2 is ANQGSEA in the germline V gene. The V gene end was trimmed by 7 bases and the J gene end by 8 bases; junction bases not matched to a gene: 9. CDR3 sequence: CSAQEGAGTQYF. The CDR3 nucleotides read TGCAGCGCGCAAGAGGGGGCCGGTACGCAGTATTTT.

The chain combines TRBV19 with TRBJ2-6, with D tentatively TRBD1 (6 bases). V lost 3 bases, J lost 0 bases, and 12 bases lay in between. Germline V CDR1 and CDR2: LNHDA, SQIVND (reference sequence). CDR3 size: 17 residues. The CDR3 loop is CASSIETGHSGANVLTF. DNA of the CDR3: TGTGCCAGTAGTATCGAAACAGGGCACTCTGGGGCCAACGTCCTGACTTTC. Filled out from reference TRBV19 and TRBJ2-6, the complete variable domain reads DGGITQSPKYLFRKEGQNVTLSCEQNLNHDAMYWYRQDPGQGLRLIYYSQIVNDFQKGDIAEGYSVSREKKESFPLTVTSAQKNPTAFYLCASSIETGHSGANVLTFGAGSRLTVL.

The V gene is TRBV5-1, the J gene TRBJ2-7; 8 bases are a match to TRBD1. V gave up 4 bases and J gave up 0 bases; unmatched junction bases: 6. CDR1 SGHRS and CDR2 YFSETQ come from the germline V gene. The CDR3 has 15 amino acids. CDR3 in amino acids: CASSGWTGSSYEQYF. The DNA of the CDR3 is TGCGCCAGCAGCGGTTGGACAGGGAGCTCCTACGAGCAGTACTTC.

The chain combines TRBV7-2 with TRBJ2-7; TRBD2 matches at 13 bases. Germline V gives CDR1 SGHTA, CDR2 FQGNSA. The CDR3 contains 16 residues. Losses at the gene ends were 3 bases for V and 7 bases for J; bases not matched to a gene: 9. CDR3: CASSLEGLAGLGEQYF. CDR3 in DNA: TGTGCCAGCAGCTTGGAGGGACTAGCGGGATTGGGGGAGCAGTACTTC.